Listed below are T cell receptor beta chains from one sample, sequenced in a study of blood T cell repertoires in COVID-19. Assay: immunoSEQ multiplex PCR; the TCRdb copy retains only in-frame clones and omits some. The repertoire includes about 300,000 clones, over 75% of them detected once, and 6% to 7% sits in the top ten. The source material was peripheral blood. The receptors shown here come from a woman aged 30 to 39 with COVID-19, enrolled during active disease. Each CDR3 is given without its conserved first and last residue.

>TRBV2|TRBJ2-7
ASSERQGGTEQY
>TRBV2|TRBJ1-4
ASSGDRGRGEKLF
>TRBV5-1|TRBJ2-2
ASSLAPGVSGELF
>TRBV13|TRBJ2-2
ASSFPGFTGELF
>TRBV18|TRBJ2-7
ASSLETGTLYEQY
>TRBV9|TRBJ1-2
ASSIGQANYGYT
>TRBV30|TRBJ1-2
AWSVPVRTPQSGYT
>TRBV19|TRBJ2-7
ASSIGPAGEQY
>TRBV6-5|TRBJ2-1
ASSYLRGDEQF
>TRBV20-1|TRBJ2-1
SASGGPEQF
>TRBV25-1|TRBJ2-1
ASSDGGGSEQF
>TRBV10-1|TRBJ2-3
ASSESNPGGGSTDTQY
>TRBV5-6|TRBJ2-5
ASSLRAGVFLETQY
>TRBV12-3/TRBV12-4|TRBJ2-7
ASRGGTAYEQY
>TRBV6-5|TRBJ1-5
ASSPGQGIQPQH
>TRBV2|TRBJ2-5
ASSLQIAGAETQY
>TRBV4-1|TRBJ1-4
ASSQGGQEEEKLF
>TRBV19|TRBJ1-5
ASSMSGRTQH
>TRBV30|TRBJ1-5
AWNSGSKQPQH
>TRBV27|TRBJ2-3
ASSPTGGGWTDTQY
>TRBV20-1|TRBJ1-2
RNGQGIGYT
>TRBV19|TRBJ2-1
ASSIPGLAGVLRYNEQF